Listed here are 25 T cell receptor beta chains from one sample, sequenced in a study of a mutant IDH1 vaccine in newly diagnosed glioma (dated by TCRdb to the early 2020s). Per the publication, the time point label means: week 23, last vaccination. A 20-mer mutant IDH1 peptide at 300 micrograms in Montanide made up each vaccine dose, which was injected subcutaneously together with topical imiquimod. Their antigen targets remain unknown. The library was prepared using the immunoSEQ multiplex PCR assay. Sourced from immuneACCESS, this table was stored by TCRdb with only in-frame sequences that have V and J called. A share of the clones is absent; for the studies checked, an unresolved V gene accounts for under half, and the remainder has no known explanation. The sample yields some 33,000 clones; roughly 90% were counted once. The top ten hold less than 3% of the sample. This material consisted of PBMCs, taken from a glioma patient whose treatment included an IDH1 peptide vaccine. All receptors derive from a man aged 40-50 years with glioma.

The chain recombines TRBV10-3 with TRBJ2-7; D is unresolved. Germline values: CDR1 ENHRY, CDR2 SYGVKD. Trimming took 0 bases from V and 3 from J, leaving 9 bases between them. The CDR3 has 14 amino acids. The DNA of the CDR3 is TGTGCCATCAGTGAGTCAGGCAGTAGCTACGAGCAGTACGTC. Its translation is CAISESGSSYEQYV.

The rearrangement uses TRBV2 and TRBJ2-7, with unresolved D. This CDR3 is built from 12 residues. V was cut by 8 bases and J by 7 bases, with 15 bases left in between. Per the germline V gene, CDR1 is SNHLY and CDR2 is FYNNEI. In nucleotides, the CDR3 is TGTGCCAGCTCACCGGGCACAGAAGAGCAGTACTTC. Protein: CASSPGTEEQYF.

This chain connects TRBV18 to TRBJ2-1, with 9 bases identical to TRBD2. V gave up 2 bases and J gave up 10 bases; unmatched junction bases: 6. From germline, CDR1 is KGHSH and CDR2 LQKENI. This CDR3 has 14 amino acids. CDR3 protein: CASSPGLATREQFF. The CDR3 coding sequence is TGTGCCAGCTCACCAGGACTAGCGACGCGCGAGCAGTTCTTC.

The V call is TRBV19, the J call TRBJ2-5, with 9 nucleotides matching TRBD1. The V segment lost 2 bases and the J segment 5 bases; nucleotides outside the gene matches: 6. This CDR3 region has 15 residues. Germline CDR1 and CDR2: LNHDA and SQIVND (reference sequence). CDR3 residues: CASSITGGAQETQYF. CDR3 nucleotides: TGTGCCAGTAGTATAACAGGGGGCGCCCAGGAGACCCAGTACTTC.

The chain joins TRBV4-3 to TRBJ2-7; D may be TRBD2 (6 bases). CDR1 is LGHNA and CDR2 is YSLEER in the germline V gene. The CDR3 contains 18 residues. V lost 3 bases, J lost 3 bases, and 24 bases lay in between. CDR3 coding DNA: TGCGCCAGCAGCCACTACCTGACCCCCGGGACTGTAAACTACGAGCAGTACTTC. It specifies CASSHYLTPGTVNYEQYF.

The V and J genes are TRBV7-9 and TRBJ2-3; weak D call: TRBD2 (5 bases). CDR3 length: 16 residues. The germline V gene has CDR1 SEHNR and CDR2 FQNEAQ (reference sequence). V gave up 1 base and J gave up 0 bases, with 11 bases separating them. CDR3 sequence reads: CASSLGTAASTDTQYF. The CDR3 bases are TGTGCCAGCAGCTTAGGGACTGCTGCTAGCACAGATACGCAGTATTTT. Complete variable domain (other parts from reference TRBV7-9 and TRBJ2-3): DTGVSQNPRHKITKRGQNVTFRCDPISEHNRLYWYRQTLGQGPEFLTYFQNEAQLEKSRLLSDRFSAERPKGSFSTLEIQRTEQGDSAMYLCASSLGTAASTDTQYFGPGTRLTVL.

The genes are TRBV30 and TRBJ1-2; possibly TRBD1 for D (5 bases). CDR3 length: 13 residues. Germline loops: CDR1 GTSNPN, CDR2 SVGIG (reference sequence). Trimming took 2 bases from V and 3 from J, leaving 10 bases between them. CDR3 DNA: TGTGCCTGGAGTCCAGGGAACGACTATGGCTACACCTTC. Translating gives CAWSPGNDYGYTF.

This clone was found once. The gene calls are TRBV6-5 and TRBJ1-1; D not certain. The V and J ends lost 7 bases and 14 bases respectively, with 20 bases between them. The CDR3 spans 12 residues. CDR1 MNHEY and CDR2 SVGAGI come from the germline V gene. The DNA of the CDR3 is TGTGCCAGCATTGACACTTCGGGCATAAAGTTCTTT. It is translated as CASIDTSGIKFF.

This chain connects TRBV5-1 to TRBJ2-5; 7 bases are a match to TRBD1. This CDR3 comprises 16 residues. The germline gives CDR1 SGHRS, CDR2 YFSETQ. V lost 3 bases and J lost 5; bases outside the gene matches: 13. The CDR3 is CASSSGARGLGETQYF. CDR3 bases: TGCGCCAGCAGCTCCGGGGCAAGGGGGCTCGGTGAGACCCAGTACTTC. Full variable domain (outside the CDR3, taken from reference TRBV5-1 and TRBJ2-5): KAGVTQTPRYLIKTRGQQVTLSCSPISGHRSVSWYQQTPGQGLQFLFEYFSETQRNKGNFPGRFSGRQFSNSRSEMNVSTLELGDSALYLCASSSGARGLGETQYFGPGTRLLVL.

This clone was found a few times. This chain joins TRBV5-4 and TRBJ1-2; unclear D gene. V lost 2 bases and J 4 bases, leaving 12 bases between the germline ends. This CDR3 has 14 amino acids. CDR1 and CDR2 (germline): SGHNT, YYREEE (reference sequence). The chain's CDR3 is CASSFGLLVYGYTF. CDR3 DNA sequence: TGTGCCAGCAGCTTTGGGCTTCTCGTCTATGGCTACACCTTC.

The count of this clone is one. CDR3 in amino acids: CASSLTSPRAGTGELFF. The CDR3 coding sequence is TGTGCCAGCAGCTTAACGTCACCCAGGGCGGGGACCGGGGAGCTGTTTTTT. The chain carries TRBV7-3 and TRBJ2-2, with D tentatively TRBD2 (6 bases). V gave up 0 bases and J gave up 5 bases, with 16 bases separating them. Germline CDR1 reads SGHTA; CDR2 reads FQGTGA. CDR3 length equals 17 residues.

The chain links TRBV5-1 to TRBJ2-4; D is possibly TRBD1 or TRBD2 (5 bases each). The CDR3 extends over 14 amino acids. Trimming stripped 4 bases from V and 4 bases from J, with 12 bases between. Germline CDR1 reads SGHRS; CDR2 reads YFSETQ. The CDR3 region has the DNA TGCGCCAGCAGCCTCGAGGGGCAGAAAAACATTCAGTACTTC. This gives the protein CASSLEGQKNIQYF. Supplemented by reference TRBV5-1 and TRBJ2-4, the full variable domain reads KAGVTQTPRYLIKTRGQQVTLSCSPISGHRSVSWYQQTPGQGLQFLFEYFSETQRNKGNFPGRFSGRQFSNSRSEMNVSTLELGDSALYLCASSLEGQKNIQYFGAGTRLSVL.

J is TRBJ1-6 and V is TRBV6-5, with 9 bases lining up with TRBD1. CDR1 and CDR2 (germline): MNHEY, SVGAGI. Trimming took 5 bases from V and 10 from J; bases not matched to a gene: 9. This CDR3 is built from 15 residues. CDR3 DNA: TGTGCCAGCAGTCAGACAGGGGGAGGGAACTCACCCCTCCACTTT. Its protein is CASSQTGGGNSPLHF.

The chain uses TRBV25-1 and TRBJ1-2; 7 nucleotides agree with TRBD1. The CDR3 spans 13 residues. Per the germline V gene, CDR1 is MGHDK and CDR2 is SYGVNS. The junction had 4 bases not matched to a gene; V was cut back by 6 bases and J by 3 bases. The CDR3 reads CASRPTGDYGYTF. CDR3 sequence (DNA): TGTGCCAGCAGACCCACAGGGGACTATGGCTACACCTTC.

V is TRBV10-3 and J is TRBJ2-3; D remains unclear. Germline V gives CDR1 ENHRY, CDR2 SYGVKD. The V end lost 8 bases, the J end lost 5 bases, and 8 bases lay between the germline ends. This CDR3 spans 11 amino acids. The CDR3 DNA follows: TGTGCCATCGGTTCAGGAGATACGCAGTATTTT. This codes for CAIGSGDTQYF.

This sequence joins TRBV7-8 and TRBJ2-1, with 9 nucleotides matching TRBD1. CDR1 and CDR2 (germline): SGHVS, FQNEAQ. There are 15 residues in the CDR3. The junction had 5 bases not matched to a gene; V was cut back by 4 bases and J by 4 bases. In nucleotides, the CDR3 is TGTGCCAGCAGCTCCCGGGACAGGGCTTACAATGAGCAGTTCTTC. This translates into CASSSRDRAYNEQFF.

The V call is TRBV7-2, the J call TRBJ2-2, with D unresolved. Between the trimmed V and J ends, which lost 3 bases and 5 bases, there was a span of 7 bases. CDR1 SGHTA and CDR2 FQGNSA come from the germline V gene. The CDR3 has 13 amino acids. The DNA of the CDR3 is TGTGCCAGCAGCTTGGTCCGAACCGGGGAGCTGTTTTTT. Protein sequence: CASSLVRTGELFF.

The chain employs TRBV29-1 and TRBJ1-1; D gene ambiguous. V was trimmed by 6 bases and J by 0 bases, leaving 2 bases between them. Germline CDR1 SQVTM, CDR2 ANQGSEA. The CDR3 extends over 10 amino acids. The CDR3 protein is CSVLNTEAFF. CDR3 sequence (DNA): TGCAGCGTACTGAACACTGAAGCTTTCTTT.

V and J are TRBV5-6 and TRBJ1-2, with D perhaps matching TRBD1 (5 bases). Germline V gene data show CDR1 as SGHDT and CDR2 as YYEEEE. The CDR3 runs 13 residues. V dropped 4 bases and J dropped 4 bases, with 11 bases sitting between them. CDR3 in amino acids: CASSLVGGYGYTF. Here the CDR3 DNA reads TGTGCCAGCAGCCTCGTCGGGGGCTATGGCTACACCTTC.

This rearrangement joins TRBV6-4 to TRBJ2-3; D perhaps matches TRBD1 (5 bases). CDR1 and CDR2 (germline): MRHNA, SNTAGT. This CDR3 is built from 15 residues. Deletions cut 2 bases from V and 2 bases from J, with 11 bases between. The CDR3 sequence is CASSDGAGNTDTQYF. The CDR3 DNA reads as TGTGCCAGCAGTGACGGGGCAGGGAACACAGATACGCAGTATTTT.

The gene calls are TRBV6-1 and TRBJ1-5, with a weak D call TRBD1 (5 bases). The CDR3 totals 14 residues. Germline-derived CDR1 and CDR2 are MNHNS and SASEGT. V was trimmed by 4 bases and J by 8 bases, leaving 15 bases between them. The CDR3, as DNA: TGTGCCAGCAGTGTCCAGGGCCGGCGTGAGCCCCAGCATTTT. Translation gives CASSVQGRREPQHF.

V is TRBV25-1 and J is TRBJ2-5; no clear D. With 2 bases removed from V and 4 bases from J, the gap between germline ends came to 8 bases. The CDR3 contains 13 residues. Germline loops: CDR1 MGHDK, CDR2 SYGVNS. The CDR3 nucleotides read TGTGCCAGCAGTGAAGTGGAGAGAGAGACCCAGTACTTC. As protein: CASSEVERETQYF. Full variable domain (remainder filled in from reference TRBV25-1 and TRBJ2-5): EADIYQTPRYLVIGTGKKITLECSQTMGHDKMYWYQQDPGMELHLIHYSYGVNSTEKGDLSSESTVSRIRTEHFPLTLESARPSHTSQYLCASSEVERETQYFGPGTRLLVL.

The gene calls are TRBV18 and TRBJ2-5; 8 nucleotides agree with TRBD1. V lost 4 bases, J lost 4 bases, and 2 bases stayed unmatched. Germline-derived CDR1 and CDR2 are KGHSH and LQKENI. The CDR3 loop spans 13 amino acids. CDR3 protein: CASSRGQGETQYF. In DNA form, the CDR3 reads TGTGCCAGCTCACGAGGACAGGGAGAGACCCAGTACTTC.

The rearrangement links TRBV11-2 to TRBJ1-3, with 7 bases aligning to TRBD1. Losses at the gene ends were 2 bases for V and 4 bases for J; bases not matched to a gene: 5. The V gene's germline CDR1 is SGHAT and CDR2 FQNNGV. This CDR3 spans 15 amino acids. This chain's CDR3 is CASSLTARGGNTIYF. In DNA form, the CDR3 reads TGTGCCAGCAGCTTAACCGCCAGGGGGGGAAACACCATATATTTT.

This clone was observed once. This rearrangement joins TRBV2 to TRBJ1-1; TRBD1 might be the D (5 bases). Deletions cut 6 bases from V and 0 bases from J, with 11 bases between. Germline-derived CDR1 and CDR2 are SNHLY and FYNNEI. The CDR3 is 14 amino acids. The CDR3 DNA follows: TGTGCCAGCAGGACAGCGCGTGTGAACACTGAAGCTTTCTTT. Amino acids: CASRTARVNTEAFF. Using reference TRBV2 and TRBJ1-1 for the parts outside the CDR3, the full variable domain is EPEVTQTPSHQVTQMGQEVILRCVPISNHLYFYWYRQILGQKVEFLVSFYNNEISEKSEIFDDQFSVERPDGSNFTLKIRSTKLEDSAMYFCASRTARVNTEAFFGQGTRLTVV.